Each of the 14 T cell receptor beta chains below was sequenced from the same sample in a study of T-cell reconstitution after alpha-beta-depleted transplantation in children. Unique molecular identifiers were incorporated during preparation of the TCRbeta library. TCRdb analysed the PCR reads with MiXCR anew, one entry per CDR3 protein. Of about 870,000 distinct CDR3 sequences in the sample, roughly 15% were seen once. The sequencing used PBMCs, mostly from graft donor cells, collected 360 days after TCRalphabeta/CD19-depleted stem cell transplant. The source of these receptors is a male patient aged 10 to 17 who had a stem cell transplant for acute lymphoblastic leukemia, so the T cells may come from the graft donor.

The rearrangement links TRBV6-5 to TRBJ1-5; 7 bases fit TRBD1. This CDR3 region has 17 residues. V was clipped by 8 bases and J by 1 base; unmatched bases: 14. The germline V gene has CDR1 MNHEY and CDR2 SVGAGI. CDR3 in DNA: TGTGCCAGCCTCCTCGACAGGGCCCTCTCAAGCAATCAGCCCCAGCATTTT. It codes for CASLLDRALSSNQPQHF.

Many counts were recorded for this clonotype. This chain connects TRBV5-1 to TRBJ2-3; a possible D gene is TRBD1 (5 bases). CDR1 is SGHRS, CDR2 YFSETQ, per germline. The CDR3 runs 17 residues. V was clipped by 0 bases and J by 1 base, with 15 bases between them. CDR3 sequence: CASSLALRGRGTDTQYF. The DNA for the CDR3 is TGCGCCAGCAGCTTGGCTCTAAGGGGCCGTGGCACAGATACGCAGTATTTT.

The chain has TRBV7-3 and TRBJ1-1, with unresolved D. The CDR3 is 15 residues long. Trimming took 5 bases from V and 1 from J, leaving 14 bases between them. Germline lookup yields CDR1 SGHTA and CDR2 FQGTGA. CDR3 region: CASSPLGRTNTEAFF. The CDR3 coding sequence is TGTGCCAGCAGCCCCCTAGGACGGACGAACACTGAAGCTTTCTTT.

This chain connects TRBV29-1 to TRBJ2-7; D is perhaps TRBD1 (5 bases). Trimming left V 4 bases short and J 3 bases short, with 16 bases between. The germline CDR1 and CDR2 sequences are SQVTM and ANQGSEA. The CDR3 has 14 amino acids. The CDR3 DNA reads TGCAGCGTTGTGGGCGACAGCTTCATCTACGAGCAGTACTTC. Translation: CSVVGDSFIYEQYF.

The sample holds a few counts of this clonotype. The V gene is TRBV7-3, the J gene TRBJ2-7; D call uncertain. The CDR3 consists of 14 residues. Looked up from germline, CDR1 is SGHTA and CDR2 is FQGTGA. Trimming left V 0 bases short and J 2 bases short, with 8 bases between. CDR3: CASSLTPGPYEQYF. CDR3 nucleotides: TGTGCCAGCAGCTTAACACCGGGCCCCTACGAGCAGTACTTC.

V usage is TRBV28 and J usage is TRBJ1-1, with D maybe TRBD1 (5 bases). CDR1 is MDHEN, CDR2 SYDVKM, per germline. This CDR3 spans 15 amino acids. The V end was cut by 3 bases, the J end by 0 bases, with 11 bases between. For the CDR3, the DNA is TGTGCCAGCAGTTTGGGGGACGGACTGAACACTGAAGCTTTCTTT. It encodes CASSLGDGLNTEAFF. Looking up the rest from reference TRBV28 and TRBJ1-1 gives the full variable domain: DVKVTQSSRYLVKRTGEKVFLECVQDMDHENMFWYRQDPGLGLRLIYFSYDVKMKEKGDIPEGYSVSREKKERFSLILESASTNQTSMYLCASSLGDGLNTEAFFGQGTRLTVV.

This clonotype was counted only a few times. The chain couples TRBV12-3 or TRBV12-4 to TRBJ2-4, with D uncertain. CDR3 size: 15 residues. V dropped 7 bases and J dropped 1 base, with 14 bases sitting between them. The CDR3 region is CASMWTLAAKNIQYF. The CDR3 DNA is TGTGCCAGCATGTGGACCCTCGCCGCCAAAAACATTCAGTACTTC.

J is TRBJ2-1 and V is TRBV7-3, with 7 positions matching TRBD1. Germline V gene lookup returns CDR1 SGHTA and CDR2 FQGTGA. The trim removed 5 bases at V and 1 base at J, leaving 5 bases unmatched. This CDR3 is built from 15 residues. The CDR3 sequence: CASSVDRDSYNEQFF. CDR3 nucleotides: TGTGCCAGCAGCGTAGACAGGGATTCCTACAATGAGCAGTTCTTC.

The rearrangement links TRBV2 to TRBJ1-5; the D is unclear. This CDR3 has 15 amino acids. V gave up 3 bases and J gave up 0 bases, with 9 bases separating them. Germline V gene lookup returns CDR1 SNHLY and CDR2 FYNNEI. The CDR3 nucleotides are TGTGCCAGCAGTGACCAAAGGGATAGCAATCAGCCCCAGCATTTT. Translating it yields CASSDQRDSNQPQHF.

V gene TRBV30 combines with J gene TRBJ2-7; 12 bases align to TRBD2. CDR3 size: 14 residues. The junction had 4 bases not matched to a gene; V was cut back by 3 bases and J by 4 bases. Germline CDR1 is GTSNPN and CDR2 is SVGIG (reference sequence). The CDR3 region is CAWSRTSGIYEQYF. CDR3 bases: TGTGCCTGGAGCCGGACTAGCGGGATATACGAGCAGTACTTC.

This clonotype was seen only a few times. This sequence joins TRBV5-1 and TRBJ2-1, with TRBD2 matching over 8 bases. The length of the CDR3 is 17 residues. V shed 4 bases and J 7 bases; nucleotides not matched to a gene: 16. Germline V lookup: CDR1 SGHRS, CDR2 YFSETQ. The CDR3 reads CASSLRLAGSGTNEQFF. DNA of the CDR3: TGCGCCAGCAGCCTTCGGCTAGCGGGTTCTGGGACGAATGAGCAGTTCTTC.

The chain employs TRBV20-1 and TRBJ2-3; perhaps TRBD1 as D (5 bases). The germline V gene has CDR1 DFQATT and CDR2 SNEGSKA (reference sequence). V lost 3 bases and J 0 bases, leaving 10 bases between the germline ends. The CDR3 contains 14 residues. CDR3 loop: CSASLPGSTDTQYF. As DNA, the CDR3 is TGCAGTGCTAGTCTGCCAGGGAGCACAGATACGCAGTATTTT.

The sample holds a few counts of this clonotype. The chain recombines TRBV20-1 with TRBJ2-5; 7 positions agree with TRBD2. Germline V gene sequence: CDR1 DFQATT, CDR2 SNEGSKA (reference sequence). CDR3 length equals 15 residues. The junction had 5 bases not matched to a gene; V was cut back by 0 bases and J by 1 base. CDR3 loop: CSARDPRTSQETQYF. The CDR3 nucleotides are TGCAGTGCTAGAGATCCCCGGACTAGCCAAGAGACCCAGTACTTC.

CDR3: CASSLGLGMNEQFF. As DNA, the CDR3 is TGTGCCAGCAGCTTAGGGTTGGGGATGAATGAGCAGTTCTTC. V usage is TRBV7-3 and J usage is TRBJ2-1; D uncertain. The V gene lost 2 bases and the J gene lost 7 bases, with 12 bases spanning the gap. The CDR3 has 14 amino acids. CDR1 is SGHTA, CDR2 FQGTGA, per germline.